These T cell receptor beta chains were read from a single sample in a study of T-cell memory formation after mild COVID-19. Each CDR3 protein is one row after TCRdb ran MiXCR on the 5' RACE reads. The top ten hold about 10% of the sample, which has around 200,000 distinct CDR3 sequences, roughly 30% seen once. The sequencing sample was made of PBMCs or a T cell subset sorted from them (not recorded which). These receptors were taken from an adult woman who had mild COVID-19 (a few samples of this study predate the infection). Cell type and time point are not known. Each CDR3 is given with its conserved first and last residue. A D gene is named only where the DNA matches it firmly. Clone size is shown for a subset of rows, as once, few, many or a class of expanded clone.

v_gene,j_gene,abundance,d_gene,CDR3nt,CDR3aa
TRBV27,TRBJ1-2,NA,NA,TGTGCCAGCAGTTTTGGGGCAGGGCGGACATCTTATGGCTACACCTTC,CASSFGAGRTSYGYTF
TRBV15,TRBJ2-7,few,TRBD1,TGTGCCACCAGCAGCCTGGGACAGAGCTCCTACGAGCAGTACTTC,CATSSLGQSSYEQYF
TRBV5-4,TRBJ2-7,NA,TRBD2,TGTGCCAGCAGCCCTGAAGGGACTAGCGGTCCGAACGAGCAGTACTTC,CASSPEGTSGPNEQYF
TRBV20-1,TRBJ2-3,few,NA,TGCAGTGCTGTGAGTGGGCCTAGCAGCACAGATACGCAGTATTTT,CSAVSGPSSTDTQYF
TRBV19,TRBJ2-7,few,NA,TGTGCCAGTAGTACGGGAGCGGCGAGGGGCTACGAGCAGTACTTC,CASSTGAARGYEQYF
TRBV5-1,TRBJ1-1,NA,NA,TGCGCCAGCAGCCCGACAGGCGTTAACATGAACACTGAAGCTTTCTTT,CASSPTGVNMNTEAFF
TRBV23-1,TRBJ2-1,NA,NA,TGCGCCAGCAGGGACAAGGTGCATGAGCAGTTCTTC,CASRDKVHEQFF
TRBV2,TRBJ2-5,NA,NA,TGTGCCAGCAGTCCCTCCGGACTCGGTCAAGAGACCCAGTACTTC,CASSPSGLGQETQYF
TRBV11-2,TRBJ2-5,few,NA,TGTGCCAGCAGCTTATTAGTGGGGATGGGGGAGACCCAGTACTTC,CASSLLVGMGETQYF
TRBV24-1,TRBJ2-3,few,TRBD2,TGTGCCACCAGTGGTATTAAGGCGGGGGAGATCACAGATACGCAGTATTTT,CATSGIKAGEITDTQYF
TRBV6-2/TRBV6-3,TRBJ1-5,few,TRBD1,TGTGCCAGCAGGCGGACAGGGAGCAATCAGCCCCAGCATTTT,CASRRTGSNQPQHF
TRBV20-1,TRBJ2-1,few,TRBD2,TGCAGTGCTAGACTAGCGGGAGGGAACTACAATGAGCAGTTCTTC,CSARLAGGNYNEQFF
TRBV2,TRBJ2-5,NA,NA,TGTGCCAGCAAGCCAGACCAAGAGACCCAGTACTTC,CASKPDQETQYF
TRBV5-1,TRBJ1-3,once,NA,TGCGCCAGCAGCTTTGATGACAGCCCTGGAAACACCATATATTTT,CASSFDDSPGNTIYF
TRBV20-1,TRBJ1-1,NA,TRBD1,TGCAGTGCCAGAAGGACAGGGGCCACTGAAGCTTTCTTT,CSARRTGATEAFF
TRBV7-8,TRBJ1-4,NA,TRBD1,TGTGCCAGCAGCTTATCGCCGGGACAGATTAATGAAAAACTGTTTTTT,CASSLSPGQINEKLFF
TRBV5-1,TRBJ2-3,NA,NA,TGCGCCAGCAGCTTCTTTTCAGATACGCAGTATTTT,CASSFFSDTQYF
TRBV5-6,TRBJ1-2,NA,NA,TGTGCCAGCCGCCAGGGACACGTACAATATGGCTTCACCTTC,CASRQGHVQYGFTF
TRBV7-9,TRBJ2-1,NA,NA,TGTGCCAGCAGCTCTACGGTGGGAACTAGAGCATACAATGAGCAGTTCTTC,CASSSTVGTRAYNEQFF
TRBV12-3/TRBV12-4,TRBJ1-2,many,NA,TGTGCCAGCAGTTTAGGGACAGCCAACTATGGCTACACCTTC,CASSLGTANYGYTF
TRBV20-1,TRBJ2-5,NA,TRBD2,TGCAGTGCTAGAAAACATTTAGCGGGGGACCTACAAGAGACCCAGTACTTC,CSARKHLAGDLQETQYF
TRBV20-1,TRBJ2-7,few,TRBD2,TGCAGTGCTAGGGGCCGAACTAGCGGGGGATACGAGCAGTACTTC,CSARGRTSGGYEQYF
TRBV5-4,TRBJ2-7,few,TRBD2,TGTGCCAGCAGCTTGAGGCCTAGCGGGGGGTCCTCCTACGAGCAGTACTTC,CASSLRPSGGSSYEQYF
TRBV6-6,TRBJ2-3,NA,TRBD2,TGTGCCAGCAGTTCAGAGTTACTAGCGGGGGTGTTAGGAGATACGCAGTATTTT,CASSSELLAGVLGDTQYF
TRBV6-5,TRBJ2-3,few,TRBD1,TGTGCCAGCAGATCACCGGGACAGGGGGGAAATACGCAGTATTTT,CASRSPGQGGNTQYF